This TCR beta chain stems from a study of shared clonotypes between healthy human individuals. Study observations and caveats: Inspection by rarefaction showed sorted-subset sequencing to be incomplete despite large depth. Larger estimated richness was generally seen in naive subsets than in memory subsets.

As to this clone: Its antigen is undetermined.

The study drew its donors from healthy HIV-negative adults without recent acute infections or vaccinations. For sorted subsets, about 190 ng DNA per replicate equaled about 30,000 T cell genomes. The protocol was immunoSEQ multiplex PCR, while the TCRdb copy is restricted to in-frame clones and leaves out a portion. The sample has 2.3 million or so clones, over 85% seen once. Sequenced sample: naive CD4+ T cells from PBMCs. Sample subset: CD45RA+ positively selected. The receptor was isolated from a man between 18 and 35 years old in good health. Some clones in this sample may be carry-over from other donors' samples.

The CDR3 sequence: CASSLSQGYGGETQYF. In nucleotides, the CDR3 is TGTGCCAGCAGTTTAAGTCAGGGGTATGGGGGGGAGACCCAGTACTTC. The J gene is TRBJ2-5, the V gene TRBV28; either TRBD1 or TRBD2 may supply D (6 bases each). CDR1 is MDHEN, CDR2 SYDVKM, per germline. The V and J ends lost 2 bases and 5 bases respectively, with 18 bases between them. The CDR3 runs to 16 residues.